A selection of T cell receptor beta chains follows, all from one sample in a study of T cell responses to AZD1222 COVID-19 vaccine. The data were produced by immunoSEQ multiplex PCR, yet TCRdb's version contains in-frame clones alone and is incomplete. The sample includes around 100,000 clones, 84% of them seen just once. The material sequenced was peripheral blood, taken on day 0 of AZD1222 vaccination. These receptors were taken from an adult in good health. Both conserved end residues are part of each CDR3. The D gene is left open where the match is weak. Clone size, where shown, is once, few, many, or a class for clones that have expanded.

clone_size	v_call	j_call	cdr3_length	d_call	cdr3_nt	cdr3_aa
NA	TRBV11-3	TRBJ2-7	15	TRBD1	TGTGCCAGCAGCTCTCCGGGACAGGGATCCTACGAGCAGTACTTC	CASSSPGQGSYEQYF
NA	TRBV5-5	TRBJ1-6	16	NA	TGTGCCAGCAGCTCCTCGGACAGAGGAGGGGATTCACCCCTCCACTTT	CASSSSDRGGDSPLHF
NA	TRBV7-9	TRBJ1-5	14	NA	TGTGCCAGCAGCTTGGAGCAGGGCAATCAGCCCCAGCATTTT	CASSLEQGNQPQHF
NA	TRBV7-2	TRBJ1-1	14	NA	TGTGCCAGCAGCTTAGGCGCAGGGATGGTTGAAGCTTTCTTT	CASSLGAGMVEAFF
few	TRBV5-6	TRBJ2-7	13	NA	TGTGCCAGCAGCTTGCTAAGGGGCTACGAGCAGTACTTC	CASSLLRGYEQYF
NA	TRBV3-1/TRBV3-2	TRBJ2-1	17	TRBD2	TGTGCCAGCAGCCGCAAGCCGGGACTAGCGGCTTACAATGAGCAGTTCTTC	CASSRKPGLAAYNEQFF
NA	TRBV7-9	TRBJ1-2	14	NA	TGTGCCAGCAGCTTAGTAGTCTGGGACTATGGCTACACCTTC	CASSLVVWDYGYTF
NA	TRBV19	TRBJ1-4	16	TRBD1	TGTGCCAGTAGTATTGGGCCCGGGACAGGAAATGAAAAACTGTTTTTT	CASSIGPGTGNEKLFF
NA	TRBV7-9	TRBJ2-7	17	NA	TGTGCCAGCAGCTTAGGCGGTAGGCTTGGGGACTCCTACGAGCAGTACTTC	CASSLGGRLGDSYEQYF
NA	TRBV28	TRBJ1-1	12	NA	TGTGCCAGCAGTTTTCCTGTCACTGAAGCTTTCTTT	CASSFPVTEAFF
NA	TRBV18	TRBJ1-2	18	TRBD1	TGTGCCAGCTCACCACGAGAAGGGACAGGGAAACCTAACTATGGCTACACCTTC	CASSPREGTGKPNYGYTF
NA	TRBV11-2	TRBJ1-2	18	NA	TGTGCCAGCAGCTTCAGGTCGGGTGGTACGGTTATTAACTATGGCTACACCTTC	CASSFRSGGTVINYGYTF
NA	TRBV7-2	TRBJ1-6	13	NA	TGTGCCAGCAGCTTCTCCGAGAGCTCACCCCTCCACTTT	CASSFSESSPLHF
NA	TRBV4-3	TRBJ1-3	18	NA	TGCGCCAGCAGCCAAGATTGGGGAGGTACCCCCTCTGGAAACACCATATATTTT	CASSQDWGGTPSGNTIYF
NA	TRBV27	TRBJ2-1	19	TRBD2	TGTGCCAGCAGTCCACCGGGAAGACTAGCGGGGGGGCCGGTTAGTGAGCAGTTCTTC	CASSPPGRLAGGPVSEQFF
NA	TRBV12-3/TRBV12-4	TRBJ2-1	13	NA	TGTGCCAGCAGTTTTCCAGGGGAGCATGAGCAGTTCTTC	CASSFPGEHEQFF
NA	TRBV5-5	TRBJ2-1	13	NA	TGTGCCAGCAGCTTGGGCCCAGGGATTGAGCAGTTCTTC	CASSLGPGIEQFF
NA	TRBV6-5	TRBJ2-5	14	NA	TGTGCCAGCAGTTACTTTCGGGGGCAAGAGACCCAGTACTTC	CASSYFRGQETQYF
once	TRBV28	TRBJ2-3	15	TRBD2	TGTGCCAGCGCTTCCCTAGCGGAGTTCACAGATACGCAGTATTTT	CASASLAEFTDTQYF
NA	TRBV5-1	TRBJ1-4	17	NA	TGCGCCAGCAGCTTGGGGAACAGGGCGAGGGCTAATGAAAAACTGTTTTTT	CASSLGNRARANEKLFF
NA	TRBV7-2	TRBJ1-6	15	TRBD1	TGTGCCAGCAGCCCCGGGACAGACAGAAATTCACCCCTCCACTTT	CASSPGTDRNSPLHF
NA	TRBV3-1/TRBV3-2	TRBJ2-2	20	TRBD2	TGTGCCAGCAGCCGATCGGGACTAGCGGGAGGATCCTCGAACACCGGGGAGCTGTTTTTT	CASSRSGLAGGSSNTGELFF
once	TRBV18	TRBJ1-5	16	NA	TGTGCCAGCTCACCGTCGAGGAACAGCGCAAATCAGCCCCAGCATTTT	CASSPSRNSANQPQHF
NA	TRBV11-3	TRBJ2-1	17	TRBD2	TGTGCCAGCAGCTTAGTCTTAGCGGGAGGGCCGTACAATGAGCAGTTCTTC	CASSLVLAGGPYNEQFF
few	TRBV28	TRBJ1-1	12	TRBD1	TGTGCCAGCAGTTCCCTGAGGGGGCGGGATTTCTTT	CASSSLRGRDFF
NA	TRBV7-2	TRBJ2-3	14	NA	TGTGCCAGCAGCTTAGGGCGTAGTAGAGATACGCAGTATTTT	CASSLGRSRDTQYF
NA	TRBV4-3	TRBJ1-2	15	NA	TGCGCCAGCAGCCAAGATGGGGACGGGCTCTATGGCTACACCTTC	CASSQDGDGLYGYTF
NA	TRBV7-2	TRBJ1-6	13	NA	TGTGCCAGCAGCTTGGAATCCGGGATCTCCCTCCACTTT	CASSLESGISLHF
NA	TRBV7-2	TRBJ2-1	13	NA	TGTGCCAGCAGCTTAATTCGGATCAATGAGCAGTTCTTC	CASSLIRINEQFF
NA	TRBV12-5	TRBJ2-5	16	TRBD2	TGTGCTAGTGGTTTGGGACTAGCGGGTATTCTGGAGACCCAGTACTTC	CASGLGLAGILETQYF
NA	TRBV10-3	TRBJ1-6	16	NA	TGTGCCATCAGGTCCTCACAGAGCTCCTATAATTCACCCCTCCACTTT	CAIRSSQSSYNSPLHF
NA	TRBV28	TRBJ1-2	13	NA	TGTGCCAGCAGTTCATCTGTTAGGGACGGCTACACCTTC	CASSSSVRDGYTF
NA	TRBV5-8	TRBJ1-2	15	TRBD1	TGTGCCAGCAGCTCGACAGGGGGAGTCCTCTATGGCTACACCTTC	CASSSTGGVLYGYTF
NA	TRBV3-1/TRBV3-2	TRBJ1-3	15	NA	TGTGCCAGCAGCCCTCAGGGGAATGCTGGAAACACCATATATTTT	CASSPQGNAGNTIYF
once	TRBV7-9	TRBJ2-1	16	NA	TGTGCCAGCAGCTTCTGGTATGGAAACATAAAAAATGAGCAGTTCTTC	CASSFWYGNIKNEQFF
NA	TRBV7-2	TRBJ1-4	19	NA	TGTGCCAGCAGCTTAGTAGGAATACGGGGGACACCAACTAATGAAAAACTGTTTTTT	CASSLVGIRGTPTNEKLFF
NA	TRBV7-2	TRBJ1-5	16	NA	TGTGCCAGCAGCGCAAAGGGGGGCAGCGTCAATCAGCCCCAGCATTTT	CASSAKGGSVNQPQHF
NA	TRBV19	TRBJ1-5	17	TRBD1	TGTGCCAGTAGTATTCGGACAGGGGGCCTTAGCAATCAGCCCCAGCATTTT	CASSIRTGGLSNQPQHF
NA	TRBV19	TRBJ2-1	15	NA	TGTGCCAGTAGTATACGTGGAGGGGTTCGCAATGAGCAGTTCTTC	CASSIRGGVRNEQFF
NA	TRBV12-3/TRBV12-4	TRBJ2-7	13	NA	TGTGCCAGCAGTTTAGGGGATCGCAGCGAGCAGTACTTC	CASSLGDRSEQYF
NA	TRBV18	TRBJ1-1	15	NA	TGTGCCAGCTCACTCAAGACAGGAACCAACACTGAAGCTTTCTTT	CASSLKTGTNTEAFF
NA	TRBV7-2	TRBJ1-4	16	NA	TGTGCCAGCAGACTTAGTAGCGGGGGGGGTAATGAAAAACTGTTTTTT	CASRLSSGGGNEKLFF
NA	TRBV19	TRBJ1-5	16	NA	TGTGCCAGTAGCAGAGCCCTCGGACAGTCCGGACAGCCCCAGCATTTT	CASSRALGQSGQPQHF
NA	TRBV19	TRBJ2-7	13	TRBD2	TGTGCCACCGGGAGCGGGGGAATGGACGAGCAGTACTTC	CATGSGGMDEQYF
NA	TRBV14	TRBJ1-2	10	NA	TGTGCCAGCAGCCACTGTACCAGGGACTTC	CASSHCTRDF
NA	TRBV7-2	TRBJ2-5	11	NA	TGTGCCAGCAGCTTAGTAGGGACCCAGTACTTC	CASSLVGTQYF
NA	TRBV27	TRBJ1-5	14	NA	TGTGCCAGCAAAAGGCAGGATAGCAATCAGCCCCAGCATTTT	CASKRQDSNQPQHF
medium-sized	TRBV3-1/TRBV3-2	TRBJ1-2	12	NA	TGTGCCAGCAGCCAACTGGGCGATGGCTACACCTTC	CASSQLGDGYTF
once	TRBV18	TRBJ1-2	15	TRBD1	TGTGCCAGCTCACCACGACAGGGGGATAACTATGGCTACACCTTC	CASSPRQGDNYGYTF
once	TRBV27	TRBJ2-1	14	NA	TGTGCCAGCAGTTTGCGGGGGCTATTAAATGAGCAGTTCTTC	CASSLRGLLNEQFF
NA	TRBV7-8	TRBJ2-5	14	NA	TGTGCCAGCAGCTTCGTGGTTGGCGGAGGGACCCAGTACTTC	CASSFVVGGGTQYF
NA	TRBV6-5	TRBJ1-3	15	NA	TGTGCCAGCGTTTGGACAGAAGGAGGTGGAAACACCATATATTTT	CASVWTEGGGNTIYF
NA	TRBV11-3	TRBJ1-6	14	TRBD1	TGTGCCAGCAGCCTCCGACAGGGCAATTCACCCCTCCACTTT	CASSLRQGNSPLHF
NA	TRBV7-9	TRBJ2-1	11	NA	TGTGCCAGCGGAACCTACAATGAGCAGTTCTTC	CASGTYNEQFF
NA	TRBV19	TRBJ2-1	15	TRBD1	TGTGCCAGTAGTTCCCGGGACAGGGACTACAATGAGCAGTTCTTC	CASSSRDRDYNEQFF